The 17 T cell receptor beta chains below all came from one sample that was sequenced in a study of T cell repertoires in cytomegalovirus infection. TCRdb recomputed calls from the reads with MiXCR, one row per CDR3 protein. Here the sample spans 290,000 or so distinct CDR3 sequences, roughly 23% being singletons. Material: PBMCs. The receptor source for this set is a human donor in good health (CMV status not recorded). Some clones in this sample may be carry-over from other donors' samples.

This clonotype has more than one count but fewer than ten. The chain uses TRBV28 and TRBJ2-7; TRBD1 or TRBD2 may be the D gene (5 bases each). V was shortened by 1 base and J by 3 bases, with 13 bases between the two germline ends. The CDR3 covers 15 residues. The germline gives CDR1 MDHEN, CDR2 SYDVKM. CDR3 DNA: TGTGCCAGCAGTTTATTCGCAGGGAGCGTCTACGAGCAGTACTTC. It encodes CASSLFAGSVYEQYF.

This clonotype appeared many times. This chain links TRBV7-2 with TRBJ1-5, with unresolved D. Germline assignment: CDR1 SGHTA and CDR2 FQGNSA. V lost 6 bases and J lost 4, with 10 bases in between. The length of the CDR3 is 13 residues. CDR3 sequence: CASSEQSNQPQHF. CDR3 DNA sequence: TGTGCCAGCAGTGAGCAGAGTAATCAGCCCCAGCATTTT.

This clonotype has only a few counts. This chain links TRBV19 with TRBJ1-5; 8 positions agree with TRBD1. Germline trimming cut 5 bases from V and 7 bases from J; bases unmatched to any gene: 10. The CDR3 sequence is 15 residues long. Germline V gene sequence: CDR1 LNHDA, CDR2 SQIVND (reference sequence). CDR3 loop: CASSGTRQGLQPQHF. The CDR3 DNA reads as TGTGCCAGTAGTGGGACCCGACAGGGGTTACAGCCCCAGCATTTT.

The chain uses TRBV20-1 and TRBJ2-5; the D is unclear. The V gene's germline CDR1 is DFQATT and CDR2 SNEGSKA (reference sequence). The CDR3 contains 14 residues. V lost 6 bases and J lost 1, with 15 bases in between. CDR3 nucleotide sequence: TGCAGTGCCGGAAAGGGCCAGACCCAAGAGACCCAGTACTTC. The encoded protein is CSAGKGQTQETQYF.

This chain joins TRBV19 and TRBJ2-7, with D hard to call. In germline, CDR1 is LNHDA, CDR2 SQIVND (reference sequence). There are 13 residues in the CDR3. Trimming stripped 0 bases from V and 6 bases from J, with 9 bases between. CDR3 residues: CASSIDAELEQYF. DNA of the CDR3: TGTGCCAGTAGTATAGACGCGGAGCTCGAGCAGTACTTC.

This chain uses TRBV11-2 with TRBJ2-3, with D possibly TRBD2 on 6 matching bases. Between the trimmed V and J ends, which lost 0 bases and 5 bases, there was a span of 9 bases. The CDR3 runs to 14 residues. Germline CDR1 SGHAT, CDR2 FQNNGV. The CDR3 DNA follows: TGTGCCAGCAGCTTAGATTCGACTAGAGATACGCAGTATTTT. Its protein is CASSLDSTRDTQYF.

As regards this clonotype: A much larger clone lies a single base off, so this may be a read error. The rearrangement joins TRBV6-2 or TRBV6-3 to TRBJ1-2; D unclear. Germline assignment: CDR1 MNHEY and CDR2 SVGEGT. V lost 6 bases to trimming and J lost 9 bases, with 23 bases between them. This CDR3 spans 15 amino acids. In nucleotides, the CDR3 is TGTGCCAGCAGGGCAAACACCGGCGGATTTAGTTGCTACACCTTC. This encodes CASRANTGGFSCYTF.

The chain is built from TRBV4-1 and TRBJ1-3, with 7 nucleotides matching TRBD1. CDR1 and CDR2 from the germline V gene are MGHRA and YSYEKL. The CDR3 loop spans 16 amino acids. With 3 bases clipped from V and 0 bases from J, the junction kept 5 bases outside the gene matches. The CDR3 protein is CASSQYRDSSGNTIYF. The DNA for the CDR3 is TGCGCCAGCAGCCAGTACCGGGACAGCTCTGGAAACACCATATATTTT.

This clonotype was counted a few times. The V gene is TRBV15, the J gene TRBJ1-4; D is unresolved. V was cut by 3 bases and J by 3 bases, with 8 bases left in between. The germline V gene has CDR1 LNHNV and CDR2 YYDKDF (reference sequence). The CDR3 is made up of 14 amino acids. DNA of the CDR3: TGTGCCACCAGCAGGGGGTTAGCTAATGAAAAACTGTTTTTT. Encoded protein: CATSRGLANEKLFF.

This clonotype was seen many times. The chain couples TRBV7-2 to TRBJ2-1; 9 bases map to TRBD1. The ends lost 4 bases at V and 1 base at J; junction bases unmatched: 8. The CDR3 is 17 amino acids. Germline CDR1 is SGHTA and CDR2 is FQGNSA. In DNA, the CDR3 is TGTGCCAGCAGCTACGGGACAGGGTTCCGTTCCTACAATGAGCAGTTCTTC. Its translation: CASSYGTGFRSYNEQFF.

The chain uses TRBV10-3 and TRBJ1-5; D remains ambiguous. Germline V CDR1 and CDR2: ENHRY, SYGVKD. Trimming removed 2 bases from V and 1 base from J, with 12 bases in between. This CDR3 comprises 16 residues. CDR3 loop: CAISEMAMGSNQPQHF. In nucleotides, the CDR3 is TGTGCCATCAGTGAGATGGCGATGGGGAGCAATCAGCCCCAGCATTTT.

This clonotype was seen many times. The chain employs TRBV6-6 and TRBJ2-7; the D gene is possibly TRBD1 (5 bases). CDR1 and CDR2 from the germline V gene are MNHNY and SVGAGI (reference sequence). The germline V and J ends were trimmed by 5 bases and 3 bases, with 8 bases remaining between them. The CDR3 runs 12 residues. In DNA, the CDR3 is TGTGCCAGCAGTGTCCAGGGCTACGAGCAGTACGTC. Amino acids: CASSVQGYEQYV.

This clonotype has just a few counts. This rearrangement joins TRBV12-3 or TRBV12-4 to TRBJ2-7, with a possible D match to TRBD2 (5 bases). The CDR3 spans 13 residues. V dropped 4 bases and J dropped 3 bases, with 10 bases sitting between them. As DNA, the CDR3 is TGTGCCAGCAGTTCGGGGTTTGGCTACGAGCAGTACTTC. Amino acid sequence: CASSSGFGYEQYF.

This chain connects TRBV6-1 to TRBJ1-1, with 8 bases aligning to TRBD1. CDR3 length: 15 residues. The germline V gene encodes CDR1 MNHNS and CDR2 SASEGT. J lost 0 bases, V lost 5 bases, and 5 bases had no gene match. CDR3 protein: CASSYPDRVNTEAFF. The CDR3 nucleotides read TGTGCCAGCAGTTACCCGGACAGGGTGAACACTGAAGCTTTCTTT.

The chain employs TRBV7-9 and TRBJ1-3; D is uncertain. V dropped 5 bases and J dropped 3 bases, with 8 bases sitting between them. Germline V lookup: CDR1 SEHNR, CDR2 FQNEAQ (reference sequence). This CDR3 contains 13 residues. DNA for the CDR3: TGTGCCAGCAGCAGGAGAAATGGAAACACCATATATTTT. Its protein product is CASSRRNGNTIYF.

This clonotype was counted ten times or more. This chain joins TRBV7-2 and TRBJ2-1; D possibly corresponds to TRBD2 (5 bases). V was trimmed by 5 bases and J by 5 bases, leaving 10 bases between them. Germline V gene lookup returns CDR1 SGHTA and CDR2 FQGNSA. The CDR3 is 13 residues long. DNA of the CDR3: TGTGCCAGCAGCCCGGGATCCCACAATGAGCAGTTCTTC. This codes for CASSPGSHNEQFF.

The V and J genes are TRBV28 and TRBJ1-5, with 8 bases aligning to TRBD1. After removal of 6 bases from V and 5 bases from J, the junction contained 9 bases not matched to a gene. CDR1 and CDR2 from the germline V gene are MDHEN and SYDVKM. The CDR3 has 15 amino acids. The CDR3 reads CASSQDRGLDQPQHF. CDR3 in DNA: TGTGCCAGCAGCCAAGACAGGGGCCTTGATCAGCCCCAGCATTTT.